The 24 T cell receptor beta chains presented below share a single source sample, sequenced in a study of shared clonotypes between healthy human individuals. Using immunoSEQ multiplex PCR, the repertoire was profiled, and TCRdb retains in-frame clones only, with some absent. The table has over a million clones, more than 95% seen once; the top ten hold approximately 1.2%. The source material was naive CD4+ T cells sorted from blood. Subset noted: CD45RA+ positively selected. These TCRs come from a young man in good health.

Turning to this clone: Other DNA sequences in this sample translate to the same CDR3. The CDR3 coding sequence is TGTGCCAGCAGCCTAACAGGGGACACTGAAGCTTTCTTT. Translated, it gives CASSLTGDTEAFF. This chain joins TRBV7-9 and TRBJ1-1; 7 positions agree with TRBD1. Germline CDR1 is SEHNR and CDR2 is FQNEAQ (reference sequence). There are 13 residues in the CDR3. Unmatched junction bases numbered 3, after V lost 5 bases and J lost 3 bases.

This clone has just one count. The V gene is TRBV5-1, the J gene TRBJ1-4; D call uncertain. The CDR3 loop spans 15 amino acids. V shed 4 bases and J shed 0 bases, with 10 bases lying between them. Germline loops: CDR1 SGHRS, CDR2 YFSETQ. CDR3 sequence: CASSNRGTTNEKLFF. DNA for the CDR3: TGCGCCAGCAGCAACCGGGGAACAACTAATGAAAAACTGTTTTTT.

The chain links TRBV4-1 to TRBJ2-7, with a weak D call TRBD1 (6 bases). The germline V gene encodes CDR1 MGHRA and CDR2 YSYEKL. This CDR3 has 15 amino acids. The ends were cut back, 5 bases at V and 2 bases at J, with 16 bases in the middle. The CDR3 reads CASSTLAGDPYEQYF. CDR3 coding DNA: TGCGCCAGCAGCACCCTGGCAGGGGATCCCTACGAGCAGTACTTC.

On this clone: The identical CDR3 is also encoded by other nucleotide sequences in the sample. The CDR3 loop reads CASSLVAGGRYEQYF. Here the CDR3 DNA reads TGCGCCAGCAGCTTGGTGGCAGGGGGCCGTTACGAGCAGTACTTC. The V call is TRBV5-1, the J call TRBJ2-7; 8 bases match TRBD1. The germline V gene encodes CDR1 SGHRS and CDR2 YFSETQ. The CDR3 is made up of 15 amino acids. V lost 0 bases to trimming and J lost 4 bases; unmatched junction nucleotides: 6.

The genes are TRBV5-1 and TRBJ1-2; 7 bases agree with TRBD1. There are 13 residues in the CDR3. Trimming cost V 4 bases and J 5 bases; bases outside gene matches: 5. Per germline, CDR1 SGHRS and CDR2 YFSETQ. CDR3 loop: CASSPQGLYGYTF. CDR3 nucleotides: TGCGCCAGCAGCCCACAGGGGTTGTATGGCTACACCTTC.

J is TRBJ2-7 and V is TRBV7-9, with 8 bases identical to TRBD2. The junction had 5 bases not matched to a gene; V was cut back by 5 bases and J by 2 bases. CDR1 is SEHNR, CDR2 FQNEAQ, per germline (reference sequence). CDR3 length equals 14 residues. CDR3 protein: CASSPSGLAYEQYF. The DNA for the CDR3 is TGTGCCAGCAGCCCTTCGGGACTAGCCTACGAGCAGTACTTC.

This clone appeared a single time. This chain connects TRBV5-4 to TRBJ2-3; the match to TRBD1 covers 7 bases. CDR1 is SGHNT, CDR2 YYREEE, per germline (reference sequence). This CDR3 comprises 18 residues. V was pared by 3 bases and J by 2 bases, with 15 bases of the junction left unmatched. In nucleotides, the CDR3 is TGTGCCAGCAGCTCGAGCCCCACAGGGGTGGATCACACAGATACGCAGTATTTT. Translating gives CASSSSPTGVDHTDTQYF.

Notes on this clone: Other nucleotide sequences in the sample specify the same CDR3. As DNA, the CDR3 is TGTGCCAGCAGCCAAGACTCCTACAATGAGCAGTTCTTC. Amino acid sequence: CASSQDSYNEQFF. The chain recombines TRBV7-2 with TRBJ2-1; the D is unclear. Germline CDR1 is SGHTA and CDR2 is FQGNSA. The CDR3 spans 13 residues. V was clipped by 5 bases and J by 0 bases, with 5 bases between them.

The chain has TRBV25-1 and TRBJ2-1; 11 bases map to TRBD2. Germline V gene sequence: CDR1 MGHDK, CDR2 SYGVNS. There are 15 residues in the CDR3. V dropped 3 bases and J dropped 8; count of bases not matched to a gene: 6. CDR3 sequence (DNA): TGTGCCAGCAGTGACACTAGCGGGAGACGGTATGAGCAGTTCTTC. As protein: CASSDTSGRRYEQFF.

A single count supports this clone. The V gene is TRBV5-6, the J gene TRBJ2-7; D might be TRBD1 or TRBD2, each matching 5 bases. The CDR3 consists of 17 residues. V was cut by 0 bases and J by 2 bases, with 18 bases left in between. Germline assignment: CDR1 SGHDT and CDR2 YYEEEE. The CDR3 spells CASSLGVRAGAAYEQYF. CDR3 DNA: TGTGCCAGCAGCTTGGGGGTTCGGGCCGGGGCAGCCTACGAGCAGTACTTC.

The chain combines TRBV5-8 with TRBJ1-5; possibly TRBD1 for D (5 bases). Germline CDR1 is SGHTS and CDR2 is YDEGEE. V was shortened by 5 bases and J by 0 bases, with 15 bases between the two germline ends. The CDR3 runs to 16 residues. The CDR3 region has the DNA TGTGCCAGCAGATCCCGGGACCCATATAGCAATCAGCCCCAGCATTTT. Protein: CASRSRDPYSNQPQHF. Full variable domain (remainder filled in from reference TRBV5-8 and TRBJ1-5): EAGVTQSPTHLIKTRGQQATLRCSPISGHTSVYWYQQALGLGLQFLLWYDEGEERNRGNFPPRFSGRQFPNYSSELNVNALELEDSALYLCASRSRDPYSNQPQHFGDGTRLSIL.

The V call is TRBV6-6, the J call TRBJ1-2; 10 bases map to TRBD1. The CDR3 is made up of 16 amino acids. CDR1 MNHNY and CDR2 SVGAGI come from the germline V gene (reference sequence). The V gene end was trimmed by 2 bases and the J gene end by 2 bases; junction bases not matched to a gene: 5. CDR3: CASSYIRTGGNYGYTF. In nucleotides, the CDR3 is TGTGCCAGCAGTTACATCAGGACAGGGGGGAACTATGGCTACACCTTC.

The J gene is TRBJ1-1, the V gene TRBV19; D is uncertain. The CDR3 runs 14 residues. Germline V gene lookup returns CDR1 LNHDA and CDR2 SQIVND (reference sequence). V lost 3 bases, J lost 10 bases, and 18 bases lay in between. The CDR3 DNA reads as TGTGCCAGTAGTATTGTTGTTGGTGCTGTCGTAGCTTTCTTT. As protein: CASSIVVGAVVAFF.

The rearrangement links TRBV9 to TRBJ1-6, with 8 bases aligning to TRBD1. Germline lookup yields CDR1 SGDLS and CDR2 YYNGEE. This CDR3 is 19 amino acids long. Unmatched junction bases numbered 8, after V lost 0 bases and J lost 0 bases. CDR3 in DNA: TGTGCCAGCAGCGTAGGGACAGGGTCCCCGAGCTCCTATAATTCACCCCTCCACTTT. This sequence encodes CASSVGTGSPSSYNSPLHF.

This clone was picked up one time. This rearrangement joins TRBV10-2 to TRBJ1-5; no firm D call. The CDR3 is 15 amino acids. Deletions cut 1 base from V and 1 base from J, with 8 bases between. Looked up from germline, CDR1 is WSHSY and CDR2 is SAAADI. The CDR3 loop reads CASSEYRESNQPQHF. CDR3 nucleotide sequence: TGCGCCAGCAGTGAGTATCGGGAGAGCAATCAGCCCCAGCATTTT.

The rearrangement links TRBV18 to TRBJ1-4, with a tentative D call TRBD1 (5 bases). Germline-derived CDR1 and CDR2 are KGHSH and LQKENI. This CDR3 is built from 15 residues. V lost 1 base, J lost 5 bases, and 11 bases lay in between. CDR3 bases: TGTGCCAGCTCACCACTACACAAGGGGAATGAAAAACTGTTTTTT. Protein product: CASSPLHKGNEKLFF.

The gene calls are TRBV5-4 and TRBJ1-1; TRBD1 might be the D (6 bases). Looked up from germline, CDR1 is SGHNT and CDR2 is YYREEE (reference sequence). CDR3 length equals 15 residues. Trimming cost V 0 bases and J 1 base, with 10 bases left between them. The CDR3 coding sequence is TGTGCCAGCAGCTTGGCCCAGACAGGGAACACTGAAGCTTTCTTT. Translating it yields CASSLAQTGNTEAFF.

V and J are TRBV7-9 and TRBJ2-7; 9 bases are a match to TRBD2. From germline, CDR1 is SEHNR and CDR2 FQNEAQ (reference sequence). With 5 bases clipped from V and 0 bases from J, the junction kept 11 bases outside the gene matches. This CDR3 is built from 17 residues. DNA for the CDR3: TGTGCCAGCAGCCGAGGGAGCGGGAGGACCCCCTCCTACGAGCAGTACTTC. Its protein is CASSRGSGRTPSYEQYF. The entire variable domain, with the rest obtained from reference TRBV7-9 and TRBJ2-7, is as follows: DTGVSQNPRHKITKRGQNVTFRCDPISEHNRLYWYRQTLGQGPEFLTYFQNEAQLEKSRLLSDRFSAERPKGSFSTLEIQRTEQGDSAMYLCASSRGSGRTPSYEQYFGPGTRLTVT.

The chain combines TRBV28 with TRBJ1-5; a possible D gene is TRBD1 (5 bases). The CDR3 covers 16 residues. CDR1 and CDR2 from the germline V gene are MDHEN and SYDVKM. The V end was cut by 5 bases, the J end by 3 bases, with 17 bases between. The CDR3 loop reads CASSPRDRRVNQPQHF. In DNA form, the CDR3 reads TGTGCCAGCAGTCCCCGGGACCGGCGAGTCAATCAGCCCCAGCATTTT.

This clone was detected only once. V is TRBV5-5 and J is TRBJ2-5, with D possibly being TRBD1 (5 bases). CDR1 and CDR2 from the germline V gene are SGHKS and YYEKEE (reference sequence). This CDR3 spans 14 amino acids. V was trimmed by 0 bases and J by 10 bases, leaving 16 bases between them. The CDR3 loop is CASSLVGHPGDQYF. The CDR3 DNA reads as TGTGCCAGCAGCTTGGTGGGGCATCCTGGGGACCAGTACTTC.

A word on this clone: Other DNA sequences of this sample code for an identical CDR3. The chain has TRBV2 and TRBJ1-1; 7 bases agree with TRBD1. The CDR3 has 12 amino acids. V was clipped by 5 bases and J by 4 bases; unmatched bases: 1. CDR1 SNHLY and CDR2 FYNNEI come from the germline V gene. The CDR3 here is CASSQGGTEAFF. The CDR3 bases are TGTGCCAGCAGTCAGGGGGGCACTGAAGCTTTCTTT.

The chain links TRBV18 to TRBJ1-1; 9 bases align to TRBD1. CDR3 size: 12 residues. V lost 6 bases, J lost 7 bases, and 3 bases stayed unmatched. Per the germline V gene, CDR1 is KGHSH and CDR2 is LQKENI. The CDR3 region has the DNA TGTGCCAGCTCGCTGGACAGGGGTGAAGCTTTCTTT. Translating gives CASSLDRGEAFF.

The chain joins TRBV5-1 to TRBJ2-1, with TRBD2 identical over 10 bases. The trim removed 2 bases at V and 6 bases at J, leaving 5 bases unmatched. The CDR3 length is 15 residues. CDR1 is SGHRS, CDR2 YFSETQ, per germline. The CDR3 DNA reads TGCGCCAGCAGCTTCTTAGCGGGAGGCCCCAATGAGCAGTTCTTC. This translates into CASSFLAGGPNEQFF. Drawing the rest from reference TRBV5-1 and TRBJ2-1, the complete variable domain is KAGVTQTPRYLIKTRGQQVTLSCSPISGHRSVSWYQQTPGQGLQFLFEYFSETQRNKGNFPGRFSGRQFSNSRSEMNVSTLELGDSALYLCASSFLAGGPNEQFFGPGTRLTVL.

J is TRBJ1-5 and V is TRBV7-6; a weak D match, TRBD1 (6 bases). Between the trimmed V and J ends, which lost 1 base and 0 bases, there was a span of 7 bases. Germline-derived CDR1 and CDR2 are SGHVS and FNYEAQ. The length of the CDR3 is 15 residues. The CDR3 DNA follows: TGTGCCAGCAGCTTAGTAGGGGGTAGCAATCAGCCCCAGCATTTT. This codes for CASSLVGGSNQPQHF. The full variable domain, its missing parts supplied by reference TRBV7-6 and TRBJ1-5, is GAGVSQSPRYKVTKRGQDVALRCDPISGHVSLYWYRQALGQGPEFLTYFNYEAQQDKSGLPNDRFSAERPEGSISTLTIQRTEQRDSAMYRCASSLVGGSNQPQHFGDGTRLSIL.